This T cell receptor (beta chain) stems from a study of cytomegalovirus exposure and HLA in healthy donors. Trimming cost V 3 bases and J 1 base; bases outside gene matches: 2. Germline V CDR1 and CDR2: SQVTM, ANQGSEA. There are 13 residues in the CDR3. Primers included in the PCR were 60 Vbeta and 13 Jbeta primers. Repertoires were generated with immunoSEQ multiplex PCR, while TCRdb's copy carries only in-frame clones and drops some. The table has 150,000 to 180,000 clones, roughly 80% seen once. As to this clone: Antigen specificity is unknown.

The study's findings and limits: In a later analysis, at a false discovery rate of 0.05, over 15,000 TCR beta sequences were associated with HLA alleles.

The source is a woman aged 40 to 50 in good health and CMV-seronegative. The chain employs TRBV29-1 and TRBJ1-1; 7 bases align to TRBD1. The sequencing sample was made of PBMCs. The CDR3 coding sequence is TGCAGCGTTGAGGGGACAGAGAACACTGAAGCTTTCTTT. Protein product: CSVEGTENTEAFF.